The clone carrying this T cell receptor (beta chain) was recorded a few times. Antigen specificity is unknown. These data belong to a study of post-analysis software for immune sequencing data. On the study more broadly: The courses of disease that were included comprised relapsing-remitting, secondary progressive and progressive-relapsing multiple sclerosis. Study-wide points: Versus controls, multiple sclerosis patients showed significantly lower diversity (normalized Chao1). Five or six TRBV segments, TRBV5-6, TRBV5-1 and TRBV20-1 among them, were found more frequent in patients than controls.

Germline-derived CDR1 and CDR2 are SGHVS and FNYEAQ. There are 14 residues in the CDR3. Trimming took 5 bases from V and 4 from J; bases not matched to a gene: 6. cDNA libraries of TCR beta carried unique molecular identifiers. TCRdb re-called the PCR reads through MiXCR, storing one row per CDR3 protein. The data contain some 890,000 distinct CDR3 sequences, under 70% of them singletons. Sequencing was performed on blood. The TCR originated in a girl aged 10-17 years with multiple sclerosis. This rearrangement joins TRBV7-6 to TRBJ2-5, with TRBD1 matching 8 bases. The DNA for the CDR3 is TGTGCCAGCAGCCGACAGGGGAGAGGAGAGACCCAGTACTTC. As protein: CASSRQGRGETQYF.